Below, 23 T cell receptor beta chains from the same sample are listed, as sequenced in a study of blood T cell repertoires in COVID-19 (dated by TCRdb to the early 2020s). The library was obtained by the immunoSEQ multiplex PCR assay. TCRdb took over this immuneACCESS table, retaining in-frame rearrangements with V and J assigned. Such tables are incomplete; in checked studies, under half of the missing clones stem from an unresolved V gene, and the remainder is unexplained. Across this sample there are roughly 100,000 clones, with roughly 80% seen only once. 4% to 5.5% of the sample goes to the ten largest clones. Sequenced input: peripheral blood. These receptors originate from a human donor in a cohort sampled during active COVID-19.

CDR3: CASINRYPAEAFF. As DNA, the CDR3 is TGTGCCAGCATCAACAGGTATCCCGCTGAAGCTTTCTTT. The chain is built from TRBV2 and TRBJ1-1, with D possibly TRBD1 on 5 matching bases. Germline V gives CDR1 SNHLY, CDR2 FYNNEI. The CDR3 length is 13 residues. The V gene lost 7 bases and the J gene lost 6 bases, with 15 bases spanning the gap. The full variable domain, with the rest looked up from reference TRBV2 and TRBJ1-1, is EPEVTQTPSHQVTQMGQEVILRCVPISNHLYFYWYRQILGQKVEFLVSFYNNEISEKSEIFDDQFSVERPDGSNFTLKIRSTKLEDSAMYFCASINRYPAEAFFGQGTRLTVV.

The CDR3 DNA reads TGTGCCAGCAGATTACAGGGGGCGCGCACTGAAGCTTTCTTT. Translating it yields CASRLQGARTEAFF. V is TRBV2 and J is TRBJ1-1; 9 bases are a match to TRBD1. V trimming: 6 bases; J trimming: 4 bases; junction bases outside the gene matches: 6. Germline CDR1 and CDR2: SNHLY and FYNNEI. The CDR3 is 14 residues long.

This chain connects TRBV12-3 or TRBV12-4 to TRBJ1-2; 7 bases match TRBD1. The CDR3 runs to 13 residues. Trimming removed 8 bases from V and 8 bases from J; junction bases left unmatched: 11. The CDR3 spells CASSKGGGWGYTF. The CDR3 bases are TGTGCCAGCTCAAAAGGGGGCGGCTGGGGCTACACCTTC.

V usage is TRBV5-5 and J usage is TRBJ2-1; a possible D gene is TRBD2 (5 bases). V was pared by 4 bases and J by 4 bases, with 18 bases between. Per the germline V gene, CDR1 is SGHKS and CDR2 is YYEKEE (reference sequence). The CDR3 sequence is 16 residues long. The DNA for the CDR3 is TGTGCCAGCAGCCCTAGTGTCGGGGTGGGGTACAATGAGCAGTTCTTC. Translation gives CASSPSVGVGYNEQFF.

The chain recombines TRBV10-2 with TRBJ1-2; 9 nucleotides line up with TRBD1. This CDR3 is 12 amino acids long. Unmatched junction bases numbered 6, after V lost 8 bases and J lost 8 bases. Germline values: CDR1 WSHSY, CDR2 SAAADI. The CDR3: CASYSGQGGYTF. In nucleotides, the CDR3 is TGCGCCAGCTACTCGGGACAGGGCGGCTACACCTTC.

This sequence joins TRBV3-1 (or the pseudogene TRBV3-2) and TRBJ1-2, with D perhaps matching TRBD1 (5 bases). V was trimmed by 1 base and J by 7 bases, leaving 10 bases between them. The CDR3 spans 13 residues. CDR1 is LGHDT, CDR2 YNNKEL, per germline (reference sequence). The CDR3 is CASSQVETVGYTF. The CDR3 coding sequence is TGTGCCAGCAGCCAAGTCGAGACAGTTGGCTACACCTTC.

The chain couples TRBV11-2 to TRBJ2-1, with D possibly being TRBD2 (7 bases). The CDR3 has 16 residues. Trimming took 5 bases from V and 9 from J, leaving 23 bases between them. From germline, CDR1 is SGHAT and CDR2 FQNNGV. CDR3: CASSPGGGVFFSEQFF. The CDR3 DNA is TGTGCCAGCAGCCCCGGAGGGGGGGTTTTTTTCAGTGAGCAGTTCTTC.

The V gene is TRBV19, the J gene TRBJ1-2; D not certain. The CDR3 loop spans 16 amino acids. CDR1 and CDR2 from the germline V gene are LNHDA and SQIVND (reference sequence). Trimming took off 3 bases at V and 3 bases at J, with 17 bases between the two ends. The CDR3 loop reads CASSIRGGGSYYGYTF. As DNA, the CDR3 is TGTGCCAGTAGTATTCGGGGTGGAGGCTCGTACTATGGCTACACCTTC.

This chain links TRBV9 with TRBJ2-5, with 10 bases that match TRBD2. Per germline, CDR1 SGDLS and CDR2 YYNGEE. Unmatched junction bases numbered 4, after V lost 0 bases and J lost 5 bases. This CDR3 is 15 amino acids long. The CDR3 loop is CASSVGTSGEETQYF. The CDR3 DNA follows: TGTGCCAGCAGCGTAGGAACTAGCGGGGAGGAGACCCAGTACTTC.

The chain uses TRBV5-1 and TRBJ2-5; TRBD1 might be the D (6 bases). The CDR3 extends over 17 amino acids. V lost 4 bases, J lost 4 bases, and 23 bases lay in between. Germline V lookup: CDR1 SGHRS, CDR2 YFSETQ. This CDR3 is CASSPVSGTGSLETQYF. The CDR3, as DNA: TGCGCCAGCAGCCCTGTCTCCGGAACAGGGTCCCTAGAGACCCAGTACTTC.

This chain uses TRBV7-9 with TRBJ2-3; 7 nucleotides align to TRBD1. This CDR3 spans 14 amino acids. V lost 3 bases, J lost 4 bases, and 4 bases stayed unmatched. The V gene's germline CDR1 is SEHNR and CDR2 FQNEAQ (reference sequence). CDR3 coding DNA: TGTGCCAGCAGCTTCACAGGGGTAGCAGATACGCAGTATTTT. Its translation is CASSFTGVADTQYF.

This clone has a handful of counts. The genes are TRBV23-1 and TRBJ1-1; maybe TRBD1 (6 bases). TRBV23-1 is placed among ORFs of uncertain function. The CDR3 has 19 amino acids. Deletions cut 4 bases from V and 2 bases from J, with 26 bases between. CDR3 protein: CASSPPPGHHPPNNTEAFF. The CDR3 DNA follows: TGCGCCAGCAGTCCCCCCCCGGGACACCACCCACCCAACAACACTGAAGCTTTCTTT.

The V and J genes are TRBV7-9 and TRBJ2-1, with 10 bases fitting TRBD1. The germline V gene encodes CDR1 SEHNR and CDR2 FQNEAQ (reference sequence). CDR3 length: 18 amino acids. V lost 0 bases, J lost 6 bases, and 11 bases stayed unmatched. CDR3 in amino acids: CASSLASSRDRGVNEQFF. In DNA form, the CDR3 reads TGTGCCAGCAGCTTAGCGAGTAGCCGGGACAGGGGCGTCAATGAGCAGTTCTTC. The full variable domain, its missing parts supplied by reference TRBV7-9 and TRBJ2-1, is DTGVSQNPRHKITKRGQNVTFRCDPISEHNRLYWYRQTLGQGPEFLTYFQNEAQLEKSRLLSDRFSAERPKGSFSTLEIQRTEQGDSAMYLCASSLASSRDRGVNEQFFGPGTRLTVL.

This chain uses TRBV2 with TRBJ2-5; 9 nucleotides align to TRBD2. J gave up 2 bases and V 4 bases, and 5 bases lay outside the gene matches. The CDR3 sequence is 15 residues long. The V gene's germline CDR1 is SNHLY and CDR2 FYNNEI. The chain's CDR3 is CASSVAGGHQETQYF. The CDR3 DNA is TGTGCCAGCAGTGTGGCGGGGGGGCATCAAGAGACCCAGTACTTC.

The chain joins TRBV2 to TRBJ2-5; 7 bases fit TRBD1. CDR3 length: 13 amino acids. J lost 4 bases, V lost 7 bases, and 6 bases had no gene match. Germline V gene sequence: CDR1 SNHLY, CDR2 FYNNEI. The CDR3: CASTDRVGETQYF. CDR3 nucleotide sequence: TGTGCCAGCACAGACAGGGTCGGAGAGACCCAGTACTTC.

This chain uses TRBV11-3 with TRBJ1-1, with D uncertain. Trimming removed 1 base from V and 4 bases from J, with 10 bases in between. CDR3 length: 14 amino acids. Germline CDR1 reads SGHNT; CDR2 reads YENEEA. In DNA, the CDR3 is TGTGCCAGCAGCTTAGTACAGCTTACCACTGAAGCTTTCTTT. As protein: CASSLVQLTTEAFF.

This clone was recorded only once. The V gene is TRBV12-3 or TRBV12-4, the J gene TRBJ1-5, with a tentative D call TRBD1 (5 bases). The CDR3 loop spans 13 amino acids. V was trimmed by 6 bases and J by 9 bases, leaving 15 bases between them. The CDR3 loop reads CASSPMGGRPQHF. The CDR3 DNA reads TGTGCCAGCAGCCCCATGGGGGGGAGGCCCCAGCATTTT.

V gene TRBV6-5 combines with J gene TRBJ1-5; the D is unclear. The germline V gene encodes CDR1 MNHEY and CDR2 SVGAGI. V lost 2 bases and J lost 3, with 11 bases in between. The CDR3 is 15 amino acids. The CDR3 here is CASSYAGGPNQPQHF. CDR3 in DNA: TGTGCCAGCAGTTACGCGGGCGGACCCAATCAGCCCCAGCATTTT.

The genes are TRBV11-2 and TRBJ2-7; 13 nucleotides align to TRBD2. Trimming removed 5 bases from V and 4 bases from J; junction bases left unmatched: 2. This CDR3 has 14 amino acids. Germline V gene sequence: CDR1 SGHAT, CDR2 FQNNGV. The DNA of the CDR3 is TGTGCCAGCAGCCTGGGACTAGCGGGATACGAGCAGTACTTC. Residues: CASSLGLAGYEQYF.

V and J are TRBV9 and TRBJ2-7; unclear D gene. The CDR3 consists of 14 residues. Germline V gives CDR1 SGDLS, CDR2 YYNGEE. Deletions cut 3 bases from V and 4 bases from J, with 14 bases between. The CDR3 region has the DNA TGTGCCAGCAGCGAAAACCCTTCCGGGTACGAGCAGTACTTC. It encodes CASSENPSGYEQYF. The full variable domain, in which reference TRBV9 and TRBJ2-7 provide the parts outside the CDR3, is DSGVTQTPKHLITATGQRVTLRCSPRSGDLSVYWYQQSLDQGLQFLIQYYNGEERAKGNILERFSAQQFPDLHSELNLSSLELGDSALYFCASSENPSGYEQYFGPGTRLTVT.

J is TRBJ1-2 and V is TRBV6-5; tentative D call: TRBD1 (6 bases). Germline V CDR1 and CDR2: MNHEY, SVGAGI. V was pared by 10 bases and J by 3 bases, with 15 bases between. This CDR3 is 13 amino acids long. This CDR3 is CAIGRGADYGYTF. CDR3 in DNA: TGTGCCATCGGGAGGGGGGCCGACTATGGCTACACCTTC.

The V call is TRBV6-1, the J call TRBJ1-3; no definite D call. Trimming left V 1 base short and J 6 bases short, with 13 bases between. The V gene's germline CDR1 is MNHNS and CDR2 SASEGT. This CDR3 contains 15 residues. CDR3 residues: CASSEVLRVSNTIYF. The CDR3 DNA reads TGTGCCAGCAGTGAAGTTCTTCGGGTCTCAAACACCATATATTTT.

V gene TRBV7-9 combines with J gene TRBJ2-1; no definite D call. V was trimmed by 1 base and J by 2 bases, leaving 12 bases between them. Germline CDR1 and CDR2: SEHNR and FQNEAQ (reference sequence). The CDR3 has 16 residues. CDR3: CASSLGPGKAYNEQFF. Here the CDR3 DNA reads TGTGCCAGCAGCTTAGGACCGGGTAAGGCCTACAATGAGCAGTTCTTC.